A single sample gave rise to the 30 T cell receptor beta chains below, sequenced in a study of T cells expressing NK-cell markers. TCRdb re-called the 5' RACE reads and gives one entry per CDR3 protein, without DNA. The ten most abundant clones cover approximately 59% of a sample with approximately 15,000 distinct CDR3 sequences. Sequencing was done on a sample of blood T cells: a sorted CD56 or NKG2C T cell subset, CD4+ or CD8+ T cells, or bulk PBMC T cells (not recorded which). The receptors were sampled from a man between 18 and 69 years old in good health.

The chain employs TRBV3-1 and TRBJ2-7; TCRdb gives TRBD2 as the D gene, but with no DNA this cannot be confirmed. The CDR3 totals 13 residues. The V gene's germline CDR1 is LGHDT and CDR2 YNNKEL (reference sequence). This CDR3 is CASSQGGGLEQYF.

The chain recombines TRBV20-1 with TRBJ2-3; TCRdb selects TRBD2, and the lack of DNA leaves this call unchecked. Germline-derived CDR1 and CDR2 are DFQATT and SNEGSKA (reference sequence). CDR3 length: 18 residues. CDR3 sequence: CSAEGTSGRISSTDTQYF.

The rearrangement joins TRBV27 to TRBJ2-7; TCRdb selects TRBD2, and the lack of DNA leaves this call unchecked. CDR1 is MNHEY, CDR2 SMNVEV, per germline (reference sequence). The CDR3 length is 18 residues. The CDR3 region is CASSDKLTSGGSSYEQYF.

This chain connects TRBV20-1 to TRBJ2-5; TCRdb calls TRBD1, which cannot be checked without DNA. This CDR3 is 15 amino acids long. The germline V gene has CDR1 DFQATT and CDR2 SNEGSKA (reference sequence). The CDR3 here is CSARDGQGAVETQYF.

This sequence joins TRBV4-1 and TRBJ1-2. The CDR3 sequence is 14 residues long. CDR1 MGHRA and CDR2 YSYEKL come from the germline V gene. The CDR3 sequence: CASSQDENRYGYTF.

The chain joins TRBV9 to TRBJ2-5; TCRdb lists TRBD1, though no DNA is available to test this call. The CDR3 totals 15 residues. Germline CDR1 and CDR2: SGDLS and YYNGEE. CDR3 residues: CASSVGTVGQETQYF.

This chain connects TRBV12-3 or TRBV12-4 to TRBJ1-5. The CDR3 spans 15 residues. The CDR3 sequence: CASSSPTISNQPQHF.

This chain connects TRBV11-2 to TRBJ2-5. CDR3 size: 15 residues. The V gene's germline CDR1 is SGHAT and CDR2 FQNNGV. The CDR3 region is CASSQRRGLEETQYF.

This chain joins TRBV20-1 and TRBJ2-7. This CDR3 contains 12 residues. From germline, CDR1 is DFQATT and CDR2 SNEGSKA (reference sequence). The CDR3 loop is CSASTAGYEQYF.

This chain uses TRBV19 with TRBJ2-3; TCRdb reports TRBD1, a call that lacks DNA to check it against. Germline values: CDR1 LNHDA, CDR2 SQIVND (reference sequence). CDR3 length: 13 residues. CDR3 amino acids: CASTPGSTDTQYF.

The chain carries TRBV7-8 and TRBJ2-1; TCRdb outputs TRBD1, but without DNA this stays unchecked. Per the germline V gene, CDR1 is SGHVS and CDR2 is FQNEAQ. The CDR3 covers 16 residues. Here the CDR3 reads CASSLLRDRGLNEQFF.

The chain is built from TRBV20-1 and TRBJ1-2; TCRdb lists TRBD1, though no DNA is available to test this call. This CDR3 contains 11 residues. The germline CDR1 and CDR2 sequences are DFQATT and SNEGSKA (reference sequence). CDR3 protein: CSAPGGLGYTF.

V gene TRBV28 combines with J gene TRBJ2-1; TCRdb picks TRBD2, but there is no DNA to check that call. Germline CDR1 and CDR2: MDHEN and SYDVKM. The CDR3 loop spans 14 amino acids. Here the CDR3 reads CASIPSGGHNEQFF.

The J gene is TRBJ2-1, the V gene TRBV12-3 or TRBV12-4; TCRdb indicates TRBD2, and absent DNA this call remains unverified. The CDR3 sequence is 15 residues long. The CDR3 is CASSPGTSGVGEQFF.

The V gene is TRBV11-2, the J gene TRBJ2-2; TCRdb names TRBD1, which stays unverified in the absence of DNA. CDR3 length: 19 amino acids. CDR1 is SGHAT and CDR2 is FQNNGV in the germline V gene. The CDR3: CASSSSGRMTGEDTGELFF. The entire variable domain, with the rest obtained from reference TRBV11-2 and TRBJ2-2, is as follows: EAGVAQSPRYKIIEKRQSVAFWCNPISGHATLYWYQQILGQGPKLLIQFQNNGVVDDSQLPKDRFSAERLKGVDSTLKIQPAKLEDSAVYLCASSSSGRMTGEDTGELFFGEGSRLTVL.

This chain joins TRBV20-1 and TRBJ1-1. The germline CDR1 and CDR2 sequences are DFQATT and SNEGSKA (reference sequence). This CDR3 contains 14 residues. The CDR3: CSARVGMGSTEAFF.

The CDR3 region is CSAQGTPSYEQYF. The chain recombines TRBV20-1 with TRBJ2-7; TCRdb calls TRBD1, which cannot be checked without DNA. CDR3 length: 13 amino acids. Germline CDR1 reads DFQATT; CDR2 reads SNEGSKA (reference sequence).

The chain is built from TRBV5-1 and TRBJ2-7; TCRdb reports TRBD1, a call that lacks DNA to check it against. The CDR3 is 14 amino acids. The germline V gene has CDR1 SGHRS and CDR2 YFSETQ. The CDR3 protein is CASTFRTGRDEQYF. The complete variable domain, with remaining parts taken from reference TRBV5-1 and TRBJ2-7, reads KAGVTQTPRYLIKTRGQQVTLSCSPISGHRSVSWYQQTPGQGLQFLFEYFSETQRNKGNFPGRFSGRQFSNSRSEMNVSTLELGDSALYLCASTFRTGRDEQYFGPGTRLTVT.

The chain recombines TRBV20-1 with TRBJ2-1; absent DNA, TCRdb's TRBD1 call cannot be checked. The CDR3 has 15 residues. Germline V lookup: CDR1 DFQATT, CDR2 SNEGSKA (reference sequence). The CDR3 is CSAEPRQGSYNEQFF.

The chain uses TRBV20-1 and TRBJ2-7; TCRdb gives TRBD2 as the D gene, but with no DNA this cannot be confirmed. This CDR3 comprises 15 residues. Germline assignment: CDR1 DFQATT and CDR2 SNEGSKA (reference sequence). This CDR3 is CSARRESGRLGEQYF.

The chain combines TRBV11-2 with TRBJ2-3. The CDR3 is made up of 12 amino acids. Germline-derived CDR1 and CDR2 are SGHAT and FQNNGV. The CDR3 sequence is CASSSSTDTQYF.

The CDR3 spells CSALEGSAGPDTQYF. The V call is TRBV20-1, the J call TRBJ2-3; TCRdb outputs TRBD2, but without DNA this stays unchecked. CDR3 length: 15 residues. CDR1 is DFQATT, CDR2 SNEGSKA, per germline (reference sequence).

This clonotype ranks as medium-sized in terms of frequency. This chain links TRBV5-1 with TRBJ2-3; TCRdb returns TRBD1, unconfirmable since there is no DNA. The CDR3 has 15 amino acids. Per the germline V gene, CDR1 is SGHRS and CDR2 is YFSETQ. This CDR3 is CASSLAFRGSDTQYF.

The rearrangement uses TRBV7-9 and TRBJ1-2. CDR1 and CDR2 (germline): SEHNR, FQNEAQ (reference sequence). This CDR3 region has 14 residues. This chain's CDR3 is CASSLGPLLGGYTF.

The CDR3: CASSAAGPSGYEQYF. J is TRBJ2-7 and V is TRBV5-1; TCRdb's assignment of TRBD2 cannot be checked, as there is no DNA. Looked up from germline, CDR1 is SGHRS and CDR2 is YFSETQ. The length of the CDR3 is 15 residues. The whole variable domain, remainder taken from reference TRBV5-1 and TRBJ2-7, is KAGVTQTPRYLIKTRGQQVTLSCSPISGHRSVSWYQQTPGQGLQFLFEYFSETQRNKGNFPGRFSGRQFSNSRSEMNVSTLELGDSALYLCASSAAGPSGYEQYFGPGTRLTVT.

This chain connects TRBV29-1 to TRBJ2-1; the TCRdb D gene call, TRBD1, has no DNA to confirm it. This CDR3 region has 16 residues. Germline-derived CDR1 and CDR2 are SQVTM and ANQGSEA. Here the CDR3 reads CSVEARDRGPGNEQFF.

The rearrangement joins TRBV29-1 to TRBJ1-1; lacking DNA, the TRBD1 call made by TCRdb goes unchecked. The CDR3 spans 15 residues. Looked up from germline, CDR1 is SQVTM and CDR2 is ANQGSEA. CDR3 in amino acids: CSVEDPGPPVAEAFF.

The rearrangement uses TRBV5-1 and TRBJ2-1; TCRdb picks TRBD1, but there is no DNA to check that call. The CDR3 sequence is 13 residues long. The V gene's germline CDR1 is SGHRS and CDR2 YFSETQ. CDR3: CASSGRQGHEQFF.

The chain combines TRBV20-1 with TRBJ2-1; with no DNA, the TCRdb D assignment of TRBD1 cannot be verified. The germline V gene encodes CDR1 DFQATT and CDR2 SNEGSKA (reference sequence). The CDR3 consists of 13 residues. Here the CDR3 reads CSAFGQGTSEQFF.

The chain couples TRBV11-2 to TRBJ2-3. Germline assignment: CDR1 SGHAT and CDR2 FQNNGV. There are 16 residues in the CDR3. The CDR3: CASSLRLAGGTDTQYF.